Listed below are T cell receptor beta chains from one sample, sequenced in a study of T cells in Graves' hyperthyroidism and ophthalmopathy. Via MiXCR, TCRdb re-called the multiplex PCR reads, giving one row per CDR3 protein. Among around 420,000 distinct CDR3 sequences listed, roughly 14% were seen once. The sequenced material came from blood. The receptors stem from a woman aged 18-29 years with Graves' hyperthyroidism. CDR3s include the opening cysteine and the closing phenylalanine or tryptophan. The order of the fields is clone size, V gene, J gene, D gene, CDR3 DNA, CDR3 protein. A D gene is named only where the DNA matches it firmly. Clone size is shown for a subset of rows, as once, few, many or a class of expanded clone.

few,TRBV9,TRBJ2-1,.,TGTGCCAGCAGCGAGCCCGCTTTGAGCTCCTACAATGAGCAGTTCTTC,CASSEPALSSYNEQFF
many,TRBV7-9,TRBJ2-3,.,TGTGCCAGCAGCCCACTACGAGGGACCGGAAACACAGATACGCAGTATTTT,CASSPLRGTGNTDTQYF
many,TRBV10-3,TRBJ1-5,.,TGTGCCATCAGTGAGTCTATCAGGGGCTGGGATCAGCCCCAGCATTTT,CAISESIRGWDQPQHF
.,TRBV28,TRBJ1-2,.,TGTGCCAGCCAGGATAGCGGGGGGGCCGGGAATGGCTACACCTTC,CASQDSGGAGNGYTF
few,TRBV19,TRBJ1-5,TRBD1,TGTGCCAGTAGTACGGTAGGGGGCTCTGGACAGCCCCAGCATTTT,CASSTVGGSGQPQHF
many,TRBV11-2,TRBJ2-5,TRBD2,TGTGCCAGCAGCTCAACGGGACTAGCGGGGGGGCAAGAGACCCAGTACTTC,CASSSTGLAGGQETQYF
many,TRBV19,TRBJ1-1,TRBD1,TGTGCCAGTAATCACAGGGGTTTCACTGAAGCTTTCTTT,CASNHRGFTEAFF
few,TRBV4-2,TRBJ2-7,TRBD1,TGTGCCAGCAGCCAAAACAGGGGCTCCCTCTCCTACGAGCAGTACTTC,CASSQNRGSLSYEQYF
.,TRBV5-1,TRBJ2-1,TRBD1,TGCGCCAGCAGCTTATCCGGGACAGGGCGGAATGAGCAGTTCTTC,CASSLSGTGRNEQFF
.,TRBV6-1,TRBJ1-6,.,TGTGCCAGCAGCCCCAGAGGGGGACTTTATCATTCACCCCTCCACTTT,CASSPRGGLYHSPLHF
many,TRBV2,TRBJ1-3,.,TGTGCCAGCAGACAAACGGGCGGGTCTGGAAACACCATATATTTT,CASRQTGGSGNTIYF
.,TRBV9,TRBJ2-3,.,TGTGCCAGCAGCGCCGAAGGGGGAGGGGGCACAGATACGCAGTATTTT,CASSAEGGGGTDTQYF
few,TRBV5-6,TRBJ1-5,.,TGTGCCAGCAGCTTCGAACCGGGTCAGCCCCAGCATTTT,CASSFEPGQPQHF
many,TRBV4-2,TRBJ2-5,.,TGTGCCAGCAGCCAAGATCCGGGGGGCCAAGGGGAGACCCAGTACTTC,CASSQDPGGQGETQYF
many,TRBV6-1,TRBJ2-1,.,TGTGCCAGCGACCGGGAGAGCTCCTACAATGAGCAGTTCTTC,CASDRESSYNEQFF
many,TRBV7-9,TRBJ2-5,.,TGTGCCAGCAGCTTAGTGCCGACTTGGGTCGTCCAAGAGACCCAGTACTTC,CASSLVPTWVVQETQYF
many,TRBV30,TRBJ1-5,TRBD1,TGTGCCTGGGACAGGGGGCAACAGCCCCAGCATTTT,CAWDRGQQPQHF
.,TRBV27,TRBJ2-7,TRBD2,TGTGCCGGCCGCCGTGTAGCGGGGGGGCCGGAGCAGTACTTC,CAGRRVAGGPEQYF
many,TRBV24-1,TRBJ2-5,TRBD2,TGTGCCACCAGTGATCCACGACTAGCGGGAATAGAGACCCAGTACTTC,CATSDPRLAGIETQYF
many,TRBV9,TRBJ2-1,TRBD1,TGTGCCAGCAGCCTCTCCGGGACAGGGGAACTGAATGAGCAGTTCTTC,CASSLSGTGELNEQFF
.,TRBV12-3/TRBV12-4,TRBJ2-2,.,TGTGCCAGCGCCTCAAGGGGGGAGCTGTTTTTT,CASASRGELFF
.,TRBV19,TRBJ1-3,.,TGTGCCAGTAGTACGGGGACTTCCTTCGGAAACACCATATATTTT,CASSTGTSFGNTIYF
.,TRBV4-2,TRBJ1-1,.,TGTGCCAGCAGCCTAGGGACCCAACTAAACACTGAAGCTTTCTTT,CASSLGTQLNTEAFF
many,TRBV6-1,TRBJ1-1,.,TGTGCCAGCAGTGTACAGGGCGACACTGAAGCTTTCTTT,CASSVQGDTEAFF
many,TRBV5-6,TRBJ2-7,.,TGTGCCAGCAGCATTGGGGGAGCCCCCTACGAGCAGTACTTC,CASSIGGAPYEQYF
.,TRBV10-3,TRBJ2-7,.,TGTGCCATCAGTGAGTCGTCGCCAGATGGATCCTACGAGCAGTACTTC,CAISESSPDGSYEQYF
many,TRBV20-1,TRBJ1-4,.,TGCAGTGCTAGAGGTGGGGGAGGAAAACTGTTTTTT,CSARGGGGKLFF
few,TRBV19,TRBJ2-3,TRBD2,TGTGCCAGCTGGAGCGGGAGGTTCACAGATACGCAGTATTTT,CASWSGRFTDTQYF
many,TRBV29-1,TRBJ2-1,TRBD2,TGCAGCGTTGATGGGCTAGCGGCAGCCGATGAGCAGTTCTTC,CSVDGLAAADEQFF
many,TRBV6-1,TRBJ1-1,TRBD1,TGTGCCAGCAGCCGGGACAGTAAAAGGACTGAAGCTTTCTTT,CASSRDSKRTEAFF
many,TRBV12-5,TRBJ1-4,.,TGTGCTAGTGGTTTATCGGGAACTAATGAAAAACTGTTTTTT,CASGLSGTNEKLFF
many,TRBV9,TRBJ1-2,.,TGTGCCAGCAGCGTAGTTTATAACTATGGCTACACCTTC,CASSVVYNYGYTF
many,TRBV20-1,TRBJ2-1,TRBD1,TGCAGTGCCCGGACAGGGGAACCCAATGAGCAGTTCTTC,CSARTGEPNEQFF
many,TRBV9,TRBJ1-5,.,TGTGCCAGCAGCGTAGGTGTGTCGGGTCAGCCCCAGCATTTT,CASSVGVSGQPQHF
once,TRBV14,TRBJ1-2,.,TGTGCCAGCAGCCAAGATCCCCACCCGGCGTTTGAGTACACCTTC,CASSQDPHPAFEYTF
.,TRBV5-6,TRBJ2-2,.,TGTGCCAGCACCCTTCAAGGGGCCGGGGAGCTGTTTTTT,CASTLQGAGELFF
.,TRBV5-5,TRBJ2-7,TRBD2,TGTGCCAGCAGCTGGGGACTAGCGGCCTACGAGCAGTACTTC,CASSWGLAAYEQYF
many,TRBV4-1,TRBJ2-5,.,TGCGCCAGCAGCCAGGCAGGGGCCGGGAAAGAGACCCAGTACTTC,CASSQAGAGKETQYF
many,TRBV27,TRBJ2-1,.,TGTGCCAGCAGCACCGGACAGGGGAAGTTCAGCGGGAGGGCGGGAGAGCAGTTCTTC,CASSTGQGKFSGRAGEQFF
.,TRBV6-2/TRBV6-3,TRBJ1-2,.,TGTGCCAGCAGTCGCCTCGGGTGGGGCTACACCTTC,CASSRLGWGYTF
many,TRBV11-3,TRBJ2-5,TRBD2,TGTGCCAGCACCGGGGGGCAAGAGACCCAGTACTTC,CASTGGQETQYF
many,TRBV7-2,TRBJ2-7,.,TGTGCCAGCACCGAGGGGGGCGAGCAGTACTTC,CASTEGGEQYF
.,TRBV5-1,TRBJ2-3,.,TGCGCCAGCAGCGCCAGCGGGTCCCGCACAGATACGCAGTATTTT,CASSASGSRTDTQYF
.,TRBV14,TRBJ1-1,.,TGTGCCAGCAGCCAAATCACCCAGCGCACTGAAGCTTTCTTT,CASSQITQRTEAFF
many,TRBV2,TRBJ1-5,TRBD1,TGTGCCAGCAGTGGCACAGGGGAGGGTGGTCAGCCCCAGCATTTT,CASSGTGEGGQPQHF
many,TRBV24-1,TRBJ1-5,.,TGTGCCACCAGTGAGCACGGGGATAGCAATCAGCCCCAGCATTTT,CATSEHGDSNQPQHF
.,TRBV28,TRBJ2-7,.,TGTGCCAGCAGTTTACCCCACCGGGACGGCTCCTACGAGCAGTACTTC,CASSLPHRDGSYEQYF
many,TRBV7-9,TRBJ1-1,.,TGTGCCAGCAGCTTCATGAACACTGAAGCTTTCTTT,CASSFMNTEAFF